This TCR beta chain stems from a study of technical replicates of blood from a few donors. Trimming took off 7 bases at V and 0 bases at J, with 13 bases between the two ends. The CDR3 extends over 14 amino acids. Germline V gene lookup returns CDR1 LNHNV and CDR2 YYDKDF (reference sequence). Profiling relied on immunoSEQ multiplex PCR, and the TCRdb table lists in-frame clones only, not all of them. This sample carries just over 80,000 clones, about 96% of them seen once, and the ten largest clones take about 0.31%. The TCR originated in a human donor in good health. The source material was T cells isolated from PBMCs. The V and J genes are TRBV15 and TRBJ2-7; D not resolved. The CDR3: CATKIGVSSYEQYF. The CDR3 DNA reads TGTGCCACCAAAATCGGTGTGAGCTCCTACGAGCAGTACTTC.